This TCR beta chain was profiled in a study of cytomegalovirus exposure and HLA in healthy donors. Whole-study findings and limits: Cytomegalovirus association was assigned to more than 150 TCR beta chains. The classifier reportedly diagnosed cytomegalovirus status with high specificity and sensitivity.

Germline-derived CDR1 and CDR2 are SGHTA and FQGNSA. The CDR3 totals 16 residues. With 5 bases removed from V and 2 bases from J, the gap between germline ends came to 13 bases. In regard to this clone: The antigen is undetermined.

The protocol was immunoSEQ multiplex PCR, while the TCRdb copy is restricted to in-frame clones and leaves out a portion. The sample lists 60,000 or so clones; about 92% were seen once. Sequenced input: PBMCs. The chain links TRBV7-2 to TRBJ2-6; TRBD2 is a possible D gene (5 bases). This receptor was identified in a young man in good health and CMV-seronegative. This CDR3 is CASSPFIGTGANVLTF. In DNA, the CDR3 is TGTGCCAGCAGCCCCTTTATCGGGACTGGGGCCAACGTCCTGACTTTC.